This is a list of T cell receptor beta chains from one sample in a study of T cells in Graves' hyperthyroidism and ophthalmopathy. TCRdb itself ran the multiplex PCR reads through MiXCR, one entry per CDR3 protein. In the table there are 380,000 or so distinct CDR3 sequences, approximately 13% of which are singletons. The sample taken for sequencing was blood. The receptors shown here come from a man between 25 and 39 years old with Graves' hyperthyroidism that later progressed to Graves' ophthalmopathy. CDR3s include the opening cysteine and the closing phenylalanine or tryptophan. Each record gives: J gene, clone size, D gene, V gene, CDR3 length, CDR3 DNA, CDR3 protein. The D gene is left open where the match is weak. The size field is filled for only some rows; it gives once, few, many or a size class.

J: TRBJ1-6
size: few
D: -
V: TRBV5-1
length: 16
DNA: TGTGCCAGCAGCTCGACCTCCAGGGCCTATAATTCACCCCTCCACTTT
CDR3: CASSSTSRAYNSPLHF

J: TRBJ2-3
size: few
D: TRBD2
V: TRBV5-1
length: 16
DNA: TGCGCCAGCAGCTCTGGGGGGACTAGCGGAACAGATACGCAGTATTTT
CDR3: CASSSGGTSGTDTQYF

J: TRBJ1-6
size: -
D: -
V: TRBV5-6
length: 15
DNA: TGTGCCAGCAGCTTACGTGGGACACCTTATTCACCCCTCCACTTT
CDR3: CASSLRGTPYSPLHF

J: TRBJ1-2
size: few
D: -
V: TRBV5-1
length: 14
DNA: TGCGCCAGCGGTCTCGTGGGTGTGGGCTATGGCTACACCTTC
CDR3: CASGLVGVGYGYTF

J: TRBJ1-6
size: few
D: -
V: TRBV5-1
length: 16
DNA: TGCGCCAGCAGCTTCGCAGGAAACCTCTATAATTCACCCCTCCACTTT
CDR3: CASSFAGNLYNSPLHF

J: TRBJ1-6
size: -
D: -
V: TRBV2
length: 18
DNA: TGTGCCAGCAGCGCTACCCTCAGGGCCAGCTCCTATAATTCACCCCTCCACTTT
CDR3: CASSATLRASSYNSPLHF

J: TRBJ2-3
size: many
D: -
V: TRBV20-1
length: 15
DNA: TGCAGTGCTAGAGATCGGGGGAGGAGCACAGATACGCAGTATTTT
CDR3: CSARDRGRSTDTQYF

J: TRBJ2-7
size: few
D: TRBD2
V: TRBV20-1
length: 15
DNA: TGCAGTGCTAGAGCGACGACTAGCCCAGACTACGAGCAGTACTTC
CDR3: CSARATTSPDYEQYF

J: TRBJ1-2
size: -
D: -
V: TRBV20-1
length: 14
DNA: TGCAGTGCTAGAAAGGGGACCCCTAACTATGGCTACACCTTC
CDR3: CSARKGTPNYGYTF

J: TRBJ2-7
size: few
D: TRBD2
V: TRBV5-1
length: 15
DNA: TGCGCCAGCAGCTCTAGCGGGGGGGCAGTCTACGAGCAGTACTTC
CDR3: CASSSSGGAVYEQYF

J: TRBJ1-5
size: -
D: -
V: TRBV2
length: 15
DNA: TGTGCCAGCAGTGTGGAGGGTTCGGGCAATCAGCCCCAGCATTTT
CDR3: CASSVEGSGNQPQHF

J: TRBJ1-2
size: few
D: TRBD1
V: TRBV2
length: 17
DNA: TGTGCCAGCAGGAGAGGACAGGGGGTCCCCTCTAATAGTGGCTACACCTTC
CDR3: CASRRGQGVPSNSGYTF

J: TRBJ2-7
size: -
D: TRBD1
V: TRBV5-1
length: 14
DNA: TGCGCCAGCAGCTTATATGACAGGGGCTACGAGCAGTACTTC
CDR3: CASSLYDRGYEQYF

J: TRBJ2-2
size: few
D: -
V: TRBV7-9
length: 16
DNA: TGTGCCAGCAGCGGAACAGGGTGGCGTTCGACCGGGGAGCTGTTTTTT
CDR3: CASSGTGWRSTGELFF

J: TRBJ1-2
size: -
D: -
V: TRBV6-4
length: 13
DNA: TGTGCCAGCAGTGACTCGCCCGGCTATGGCTACACCTTC
CDR3: CASSDSPGYGYTF

J: TRBJ2-4
size: -
D: -
V: TRBV2
length: 14
DNA: TGTGCCAGCTTCTACCCCGGGGCCAAAAACATTCAGTACTTC
CDR3: CASFYPGAKNIQYF

J: TRBJ2-5
size: -
D: TRBD2
V: TRBV24-1
length: 15
DNA: TGTGCCACCAGTGACCGGACTAGCGGGAAAGAGACCCAGTACTTC
CDR3: CATSDRTSGKETQYF

J: TRBJ2-4
size: -
D: TRBD2
V: TRBV13
length: 17
DNA: TGTGCCAGCAGCTCCCTCACCCCGACTAGCGGCGTCAGCATTCAGTACTTC
CDR3: CASSSLTPTSGVSIQYF

J: TRBJ1-1
size: many
D: -
V: TRBV12-3/TRBV12-4
length: 14
DNA: TGTGCCAGCAGTTTAGGGACAGTGAACACTGAAGCTTTCTTT
CDR3: CASSLGTVNTEAFF

J: TRBJ2-3
size: many
D: -
V: TRBV11-3
length: 17
DNA: TGTGCCAGCAGCTTAGGGCGGATAGACCTTCGCACAGATACGCAGTATTTT
CDR3: CASSLGRIDLRTDTQYF

J: TRBJ2-3
size: many
D: -
V: TRBV5-1
length: 14
DNA: TGCGCCAGCAGCCTCTCTAGATTAGCAGATACGCAGTATTTT
CDR3: CASSLSRLADTQYF

J: TRBJ2-1
size: few
D: -
V: TRBV5-1
length: 15
DNA: TGCGCCAGCAGCTTGACGGTTAGCTCCTACAATGAGCAGTTCTTC
CDR3: CASSLTVSSYNEQFF

J: TRBJ1-1
size: many
D: -
V: TRBV6-1
length: 15
DNA: TGTGCCAGCATAACTCTGAAACAGGGTTTCACTGAAGCTTTCTTT
CDR3: CASITLKQGFTEAFF

J: TRBJ2-1
size: -
D: -
V: TRBV30
length: 13
DNA: TGTGCCTGGAGTATTAGCTCCTACAATGAGCAGTTCTTC
CDR3: CAWSISSYNEQFF

J: TRBJ1-1
size: -
D: -
V: TRBV6-4
length: 14
DNA: TGTGCCAGCAGTGGGTCAGGGTCGAACACTGAAGCTTTCTTT
CDR3: CASSGSGSNTEAFF

J: TRBJ1-2
size: many
D: -
V: TRBV6-1
length: 15
DNA: TGTGCCAGCAGTGAGGGACGGACCGCTAACTATGGCTACACCTTC
CDR3: CASSEGRTANYGYTF

J: TRBJ1-5
size: -
D: -
V: TRBV6-1
length: 14
DNA: TGTGCCAGTAGAGATCCGGGGGAGAATCAGCCCCAGCATTTT
CDR3: CASRDPGENQPQHF

J: TRBJ2-7
size: many
D: -
V: TRBV3-1
length: 13
DNA: TGTGCCAGCAGCCGGGACGGCCCCTACGAGCAGTACTTC
CDR3: CASSRDGPYEQYF

J: TRBJ2-5
size: many
D: -
V: TRBV20-1
length: 11
DNA: TGCAGTGCTAAAAACCAAGAGACCCAGTACTTC
CDR3: CSAKNQETQYF

J: TRBJ1-2
size: many
D: -
V: TRBV29-1
length: 14
DNA: TGCAGCGTTGATCCCGGGGGCGCCAACTATGGCTACACCTTC
CDR3: CSVDPGGANYGYTF